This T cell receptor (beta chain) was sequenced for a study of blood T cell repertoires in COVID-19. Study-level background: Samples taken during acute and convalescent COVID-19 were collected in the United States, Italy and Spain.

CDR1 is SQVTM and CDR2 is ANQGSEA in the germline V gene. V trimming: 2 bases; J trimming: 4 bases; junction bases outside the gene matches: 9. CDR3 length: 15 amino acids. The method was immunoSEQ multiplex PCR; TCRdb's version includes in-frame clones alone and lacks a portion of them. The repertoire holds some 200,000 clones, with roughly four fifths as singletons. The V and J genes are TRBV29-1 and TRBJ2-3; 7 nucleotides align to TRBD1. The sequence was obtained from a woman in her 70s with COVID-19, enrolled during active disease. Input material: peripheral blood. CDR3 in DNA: TGCAGCGTTGAACGTGAGAGAGGGGGCGCAGATACGCAGTATTTT. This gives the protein CSVERERGGADTQYF.